This T cell receptor beta chain was sequenced in a study of blood T cell repertoires in COVID-19 (TCRdb year 2020). Regarding the research as a whole: Collaborator samples came from the United States, Italy and Spain and covered acute and convalescent phases of COVID-19. The material from the prospective study consisted of cDNA or gDNA derived from T cells, B-cell-depleted T cells, or PBMCs. The dataset comprised deeply sampled blood TCRbeta repertoires from subjects exposed to, actively infected with, or recovered from COVID-19. The repertoires were made available in a free public database intended to serve as a resource for research on the immune response to SARS-CoV-2. The samples were drawn from the first 160 participants of the ongoing ImmuneRACE study and from roughly 1,300 subjects provided by 6 global collaborators. The sample metadata nearly always contained a de-identified subject ID, COVID-19 status, age in years and sex. HLA class I and class II types, where available, came from metadata supplied by the sample provider rather than from assay-based typing.

The immunoSEQ Assay, a bias-controlled multiplex PCR, was used to amplify TCRbeta CDR3 regions from genomic DNA. Processing in the source paper ran as follows. The number of nucleated cells in each sample was estimated by amplification of reference gene primers within the assay. Sequence reads were collapsed and filtered to measure the absolute abundance of every unique TCRbeta CDR3 rearrangement. For each sample, productive Simpson clonality was calculated by taking the square root of Simpson's diversity index across productive rearrangements. In its TCRdb copy, this immuneACCESS table keeps in-frame sequences only and misses some clones. Where compared with another copy, unresolved V genes explain less than half of these, and the others have no known cause. The DNA was the basis for D and trimming; V, J and clone size are from that table. The sample includes 90,000 to 100,000 clones, with around 80% observed a single time. The ten biggest clones cover roughly 4.1% of the sample.

After removal of 6 bases from V and 5 bases from J, the junction retains 4 bases not matched to a gene. For CDR1 and CDR2, the germline V gene lists MNHEY and SVGAGI. The CDR3 spans 13 residues, from the cysteine through the phenylalanine. Kept here is only the CDR3 DNA, which spans 39 bases and is read in frame from base 1. This clone was seen a single time. What antigen it recognizes has not been identified. Nothing much larger sits one base from this clone, and base qualities are not available. Collaborating institutions collected whole blood in K2EDTA tubes following their own protocols. For TCRbeta analysis, collaborator samples were shipped as frozen whole blood, as isolated PBMCs, or as DNA extracted from either sample type. Results the study describes overall, beyond this receptor: The amount of clinical and demographic metadata varied by source and participant and was provided uncurated.

The clonotype originates from a man aged 60 to 75 with acute or convalescent COVID-19. Material for sequencing was peripheral blood. This chain is built from TRBV6-5 and TRBJ1-5, with 7 junctional bases fitting TRBD1. Here the CDR3 is given as CASSRTGDQPQHF. The base sequence is TGTGCCAGCAGCCGGACAGGAGATCAGCCCCAGCATTTT.